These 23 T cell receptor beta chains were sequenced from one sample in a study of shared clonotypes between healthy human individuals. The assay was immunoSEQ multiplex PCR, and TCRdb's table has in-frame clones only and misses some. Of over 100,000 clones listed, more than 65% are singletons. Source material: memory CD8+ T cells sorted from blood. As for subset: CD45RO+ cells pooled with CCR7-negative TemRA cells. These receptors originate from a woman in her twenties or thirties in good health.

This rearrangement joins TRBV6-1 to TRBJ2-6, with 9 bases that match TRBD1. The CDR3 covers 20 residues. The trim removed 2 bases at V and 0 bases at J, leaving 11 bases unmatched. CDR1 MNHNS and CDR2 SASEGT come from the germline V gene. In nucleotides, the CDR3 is TGTGCCAGCAGTGAATTTCAGGCCGGGACAGGGACCTCTGGGGCCAACGTCCTGACTTTC. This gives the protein CASSEFQAGTGTSGANVLTF.

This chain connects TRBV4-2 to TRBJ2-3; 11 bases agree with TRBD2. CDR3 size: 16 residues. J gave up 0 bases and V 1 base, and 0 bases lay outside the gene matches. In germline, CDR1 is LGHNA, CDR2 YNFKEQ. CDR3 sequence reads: CASSQGTSGSTDTQYF. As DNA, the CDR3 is TGTGCCAGCAGCCAAGGGACTAGCGGGAGCACAGATACGCAGTATTTT.

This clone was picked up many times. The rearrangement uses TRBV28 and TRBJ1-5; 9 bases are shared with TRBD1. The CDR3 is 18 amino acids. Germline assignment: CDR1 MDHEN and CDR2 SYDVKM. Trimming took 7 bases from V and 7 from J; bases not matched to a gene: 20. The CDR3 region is CASNLPGQGVVTGQPQHF. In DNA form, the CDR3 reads TGTGCCAGCAACCTACCGGGACAGGGAGTGGTCACGGGGCAGCCCCAGCATTTT.

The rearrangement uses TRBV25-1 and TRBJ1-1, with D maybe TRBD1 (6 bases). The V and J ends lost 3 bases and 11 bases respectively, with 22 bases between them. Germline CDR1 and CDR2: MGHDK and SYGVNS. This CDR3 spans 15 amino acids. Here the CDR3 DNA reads TGTGCCAGCAGTGACCCACTTTCAGGGGACCCAAAGGCTTTCTTT. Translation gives CASSDPLSGDPKAFF.

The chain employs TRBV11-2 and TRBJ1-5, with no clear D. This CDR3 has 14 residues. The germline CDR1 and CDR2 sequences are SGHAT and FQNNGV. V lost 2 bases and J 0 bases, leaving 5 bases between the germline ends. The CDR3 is CASSLSPSNQPQHF. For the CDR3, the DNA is TGTGCCAGCAGCTTATCCCCTAGCAATCAGCCCCAGCATTTT.

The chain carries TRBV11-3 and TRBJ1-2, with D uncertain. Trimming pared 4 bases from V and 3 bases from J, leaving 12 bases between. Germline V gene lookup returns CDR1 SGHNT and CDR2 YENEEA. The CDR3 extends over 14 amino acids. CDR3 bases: TGTGCCAGCAGCTCTCATTCAAGGGACTATGGCTACACCTTC. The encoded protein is CASSSHSRDYGYTF.

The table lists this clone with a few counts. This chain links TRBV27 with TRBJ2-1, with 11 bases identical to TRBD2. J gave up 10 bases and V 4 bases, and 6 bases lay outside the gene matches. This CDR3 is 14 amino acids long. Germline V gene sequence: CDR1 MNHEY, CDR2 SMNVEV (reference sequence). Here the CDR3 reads CASSSGLAAQEQFF. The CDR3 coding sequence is TGTGCCAGCAGTTCGGGACTAGCGGCCCAAGAGCAGTTCTTC.

CDR3 region: CATGQGPDEQYF. CDR3 DNA sequence: TGTGCCACGGGACAGGGGCCCGACGAGCAGTACTTC. The rearrangement uses TRBV7-9 and TRBJ2-7; 10 bases agree with TRBD1. CDR1 is SEHNR, CDR2 FQNEAQ, per germline (reference sequence). The CDR3 spans 12 residues. V was clipped by 10 bases and J by 5 bases; unmatched bases: 5.

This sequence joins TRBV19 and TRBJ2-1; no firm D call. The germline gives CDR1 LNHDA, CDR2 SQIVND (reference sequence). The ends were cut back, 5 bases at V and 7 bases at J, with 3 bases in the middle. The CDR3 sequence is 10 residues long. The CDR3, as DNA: TGTGCCAGTAGTGGGAATGAGCAGTTCTTC. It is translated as CASSGNEQFF.

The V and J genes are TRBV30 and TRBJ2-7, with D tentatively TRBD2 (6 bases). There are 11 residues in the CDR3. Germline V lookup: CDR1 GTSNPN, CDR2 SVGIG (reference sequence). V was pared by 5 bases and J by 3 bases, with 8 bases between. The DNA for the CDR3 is TGTGCCTGGGGGAGGTACTACGAGCAGTACTTC. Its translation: CAWGRYYEQYF.

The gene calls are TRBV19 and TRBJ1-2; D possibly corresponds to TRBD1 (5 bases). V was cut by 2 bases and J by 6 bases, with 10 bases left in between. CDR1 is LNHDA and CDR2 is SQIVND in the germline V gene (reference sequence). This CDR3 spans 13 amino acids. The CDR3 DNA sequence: TGTGCCAGTAGTATACGCCAGGGTGATGGCTACACCTTC. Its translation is CASSIRQGDGYTF. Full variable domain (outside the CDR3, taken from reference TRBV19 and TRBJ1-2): DGGITQSPKYLFRKEGQNVTLSCEQNLNHDAMYWYRQDPGQGLRLIYYSQIVNDFQKGDIAEGYSVSREKKESFPLTVTSAQKNPTAFYLCASSIRQGDGYTFGSGTRLTVV.

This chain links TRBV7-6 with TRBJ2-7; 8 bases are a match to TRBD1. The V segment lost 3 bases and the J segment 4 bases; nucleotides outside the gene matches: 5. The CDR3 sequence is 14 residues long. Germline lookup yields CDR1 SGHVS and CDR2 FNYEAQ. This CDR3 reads CASSFHQGAYEQYF. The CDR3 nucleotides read TGTGCCAGCAGCTTTCACCAGGGGGCATACGAGCAGTACTTC.

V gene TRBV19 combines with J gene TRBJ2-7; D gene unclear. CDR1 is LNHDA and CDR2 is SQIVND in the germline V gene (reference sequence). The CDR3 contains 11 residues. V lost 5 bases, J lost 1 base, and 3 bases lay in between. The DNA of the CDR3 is TGTGCCAGTAGTGGATCCTACGAGCAGTACTTC. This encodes CASSGSYEQYF.

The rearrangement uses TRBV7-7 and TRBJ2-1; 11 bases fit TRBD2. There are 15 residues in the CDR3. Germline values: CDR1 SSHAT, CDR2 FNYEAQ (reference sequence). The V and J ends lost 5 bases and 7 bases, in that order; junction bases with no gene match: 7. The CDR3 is CASSHSGREGNEQFF. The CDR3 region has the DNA TGTGCCAGCAGCCATAGCGGGAGGGAGGGAAATGAGCAGTTCTTC.

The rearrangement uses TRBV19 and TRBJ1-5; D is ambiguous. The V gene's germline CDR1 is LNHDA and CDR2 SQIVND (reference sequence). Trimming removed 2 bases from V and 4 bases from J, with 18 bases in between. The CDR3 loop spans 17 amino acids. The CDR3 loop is CASSINVGYGVNQPQHF. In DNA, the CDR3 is TGTGCCAGTAGTATAAATGTTGGCTATGGGGTTAATCAGCCCCAGCATTTT.

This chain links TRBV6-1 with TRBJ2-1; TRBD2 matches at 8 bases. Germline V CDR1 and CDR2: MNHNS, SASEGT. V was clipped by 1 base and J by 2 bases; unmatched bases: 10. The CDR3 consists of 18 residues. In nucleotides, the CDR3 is TGTGCCAGCAGTGAAGGCGGTAGCGGGACCGTAACCTACAATGAGCAGTTCTTC. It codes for CASSEGGSGTVTYNEQFF.

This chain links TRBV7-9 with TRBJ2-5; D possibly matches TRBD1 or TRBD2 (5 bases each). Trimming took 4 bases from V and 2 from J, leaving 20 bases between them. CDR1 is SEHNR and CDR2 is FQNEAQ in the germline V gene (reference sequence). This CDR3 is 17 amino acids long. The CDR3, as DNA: TGTGCCAGCAGCTCCTTTAGGTGGGGACCACGTCAAGAGACCCAGTACTTC. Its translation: CASSSFRWGPRQETQYF. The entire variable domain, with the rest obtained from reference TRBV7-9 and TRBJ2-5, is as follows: DTGVSQNPRHKITKRGQNVTFRCDPISEHNRLYWYRQTLGQGPEFLTYFQNEAQLEKSRLLSDRFSAERPKGSFSTLEIQRTEQGDSAMYLCASSSFRWGPRQETQYFGPGTRLLVL.

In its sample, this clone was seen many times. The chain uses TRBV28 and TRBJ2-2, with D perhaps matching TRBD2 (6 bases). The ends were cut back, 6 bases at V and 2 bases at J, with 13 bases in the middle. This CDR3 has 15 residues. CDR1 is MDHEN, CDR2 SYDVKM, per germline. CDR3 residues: CASSIAELNTGELFF. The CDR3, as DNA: TGTGCCAGCAGCATAGCGGAGCTAAACACCGGGGAGCTGTTTTTT.

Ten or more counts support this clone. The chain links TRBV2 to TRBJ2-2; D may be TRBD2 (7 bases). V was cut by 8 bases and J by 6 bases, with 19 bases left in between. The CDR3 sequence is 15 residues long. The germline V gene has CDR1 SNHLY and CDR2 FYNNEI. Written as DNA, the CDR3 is TGTGCCAGCTCTCAGGGGAGGGTCAGCCCCGGGGAGCTGTTTTTT. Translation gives CASSQGRVSPGELFF.

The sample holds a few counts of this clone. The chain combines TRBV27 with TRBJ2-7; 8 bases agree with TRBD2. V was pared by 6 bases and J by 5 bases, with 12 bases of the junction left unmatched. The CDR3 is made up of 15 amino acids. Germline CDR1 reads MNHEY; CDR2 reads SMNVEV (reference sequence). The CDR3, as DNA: TGTGCCAGCAGGGGGACTAGTTCCGCCGTCCACGAGCAGTACTTC. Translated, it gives CASRGTSSAVHEQYF.

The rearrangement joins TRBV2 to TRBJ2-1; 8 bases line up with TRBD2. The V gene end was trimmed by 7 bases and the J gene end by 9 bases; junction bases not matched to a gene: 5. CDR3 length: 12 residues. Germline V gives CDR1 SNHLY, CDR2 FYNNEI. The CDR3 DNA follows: TGTGCCAGCATAACGGGAGGGTTTGAGCAGTTCTTC. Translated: CASITGGFEQFF.

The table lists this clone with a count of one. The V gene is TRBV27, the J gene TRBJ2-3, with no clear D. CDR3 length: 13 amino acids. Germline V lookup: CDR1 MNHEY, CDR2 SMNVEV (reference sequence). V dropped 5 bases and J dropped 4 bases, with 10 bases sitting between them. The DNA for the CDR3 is TGTGCCAGCAGTCCTCTTTGGTCAGATACGCAGTATTTT. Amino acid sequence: CASSPLWSDTQYF.

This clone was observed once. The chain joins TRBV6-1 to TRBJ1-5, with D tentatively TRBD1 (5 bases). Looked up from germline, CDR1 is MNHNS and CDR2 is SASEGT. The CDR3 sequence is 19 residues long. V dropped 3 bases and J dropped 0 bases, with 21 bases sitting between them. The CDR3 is CASSDLPPGPGYSNQPQHF. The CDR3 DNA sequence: TGTGCCAGCAGTGATCTCCCTCCGGGGCCAGGCTATAGCAATCAGCCCCAGCATTTT.